This T cell receptor (beta chain) derives from a study of hypomethylating agent response in myelodysplastic syndrome. Study overall: Non-responders met neither complete response nor hematologic improvement criteria, which defined response. Study-wide results and limits: Analysis covered a small cohort of just around ten patients.

Profiling relied on immunoSEQ multiplex PCR, and the TCRdb table lists in-frame clones only, not all of them. Among approximately 4,500 clones listed, around 83% were seen once. On this clone: The antigen remains undetermined.

Germline V lookup: CDR1 SGHTA, CDR2 FQGNSA. V lost 6 bases to trimming and J lost 1 base, with 9 bases between them. The CDR3 is 14 amino acids. The source material was bone marrow, sampled before or after starting hypomethylating agent treatment for myelodysplastic syndrome (not recorded which). This TCR derives from a human donor with myelodysplastic syndrome. The chain links TRBV7-2 to TRBJ2-2, with D possibly TRBD2 on 5 matching bases. The CDR3 protein is CASSAGQNTGELFF. The CDR3 bases are TGTGCCAGCAGTGCGGGTCAGAACACCGGGGAGCTGTTTTTT.